This is a list of T cell receptor beta chains from one sample in a study of sequential checkpoint blockade in melanoma. Repertoires were generated with immunoSEQ multiplex PCR, while TCRdb's copy carries only in-frame clones and drops some. This sample yields some 3,000 clones, of which more than 15% are seen a single time; 23% belongs to the top ten. This sample comprised tumor tissue (inferred from file names), obtained from a patient given nivolumab and ipilimumab in sequence. The source of these receptors is a human donor with melanoma. Both conserved end residues are part of each CDR3. Each record gives: V gene, clone size, J gene, CDR3 protein. Some rows mark clone size as missing; the rest say once, few, many or name a class of expanded clone.

>TRBV28|.|TRBJ2-1
CASSPTGEGDEQFF
>TRBV14|.|TRBJ2-1
CASSQVRSGEQFF
>TRBV6-8|few|TRBJ1-4
CAIRDLGGEKLFF
>TRBV23-1|few|TRBJ2-3
CASSQGCGLFVRDTQYF
>TRBV15|.|TRBJ2-1
CATSSGTRDSNEQFF
>TRBV18|.|TRBJ1-3
CASSPLETHSGNTIYF
>TRBV6-8|.|TRBJ2-1
CASSFSGGASNEQFF
>TRBV19|.|TRBJ2-3
CASSLGGTGTDTQYF
>TRBV6-8|many|TRBJ1-2
CAISREGNYGYTF
>TRBV5-1|.|TRBJ2-7
CASSFLAEPSYEQYF
>TRBV11-3|few|TRBJ2-7
CASSYSWGAYEQYF
>TRBV6-8|many|TRBJ2-3
CASSTLAGGVGGTDTQYF
>TRBV19|.|TRBJ2-5
CASSRSQGQETQYF